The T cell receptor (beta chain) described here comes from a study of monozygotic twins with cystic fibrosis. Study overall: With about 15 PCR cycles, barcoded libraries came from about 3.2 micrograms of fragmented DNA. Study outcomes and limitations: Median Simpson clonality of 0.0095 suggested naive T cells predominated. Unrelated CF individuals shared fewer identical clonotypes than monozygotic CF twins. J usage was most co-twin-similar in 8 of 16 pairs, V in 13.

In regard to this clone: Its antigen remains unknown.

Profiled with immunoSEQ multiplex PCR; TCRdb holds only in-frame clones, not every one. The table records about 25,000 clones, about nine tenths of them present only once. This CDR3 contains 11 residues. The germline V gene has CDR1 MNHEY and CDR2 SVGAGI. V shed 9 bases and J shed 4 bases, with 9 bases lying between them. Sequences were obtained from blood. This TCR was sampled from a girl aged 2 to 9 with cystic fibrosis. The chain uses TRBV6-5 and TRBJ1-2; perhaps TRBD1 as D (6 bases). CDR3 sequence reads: CASLGGYGYTF. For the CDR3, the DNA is TGTGCCAGTTTAGGGGGCTATGGCTACACCTTC.